This T cell receptor (beta chain) emerged from a study of blood T cells in healthy people across ages. This CDR3 comprises 16 residues. V lost 2 bases, J lost 0 bases, and 11 bases lay in between. CDR1 and CDR2 (germline): SGHRS, YFSETQ. On this clonotype: Its antigen is not known.

Study conclusions and caveats: Calculation of diversity from one million T cells yielded estimates considered to be underestimates.

Isolated per sample were at least 6.5 million PBMCs. A J-beta primer mix and a sample-barcoded 5' primer were used in a second PCR of about 6 to 12 cycles. MiXCR, applied by TCRdb to the 5' RACE reads, yields one record per CDR3 protein. In the table there are about 1.1 million distinct CDR3 sequences, roughly two fifths of which are singletons. The sequence came from a man between 18 and 29 years old in good health. This chain uses TRBV5-1 with TRBJ2-2, with a possible D match to TRBD1 (5 bases). Sequencing used blood. This CDR3 reads CASSLSSGTNTGELFF. The CDR3 coding sequence is TGCGCCAGCAGCTTATCGTCAGGGACGAACACCGGGGAGCTGTTTTTT.